This TCR beta chain was documented in a study of T cells after yellow fever vaccination. Via MiXCR, TCRdb re-called the 5' RACE reads, giving one row per CDR3 protein. Among some 600,000 distinct CDR3 sequences listed, less than 20% were seen once. This clonotype appeared a few times. Germline-derived CDR1 and CDR2 are KGHSH and LQKENI. V lost 0 bases to trimming and J lost 5 bases, with 6 bases between them. CDR3 size: 13 residues. V gene TRBV18 combines with J gene TRBJ2-3, with D maybe TRBD2 (6 bases). The material sequenced was PBMCs, taken 5 days after the first yellow fever vaccination. This receptor was taken from a man between 18 and 29 years old who received the YFV17D yellow fever vaccine. As DNA, the CDR3 is TGTGCCAGCTCACCACCGACTAGAGATACGCAGTATTTT. Encoded protein: CASSPPTRDTQYF.